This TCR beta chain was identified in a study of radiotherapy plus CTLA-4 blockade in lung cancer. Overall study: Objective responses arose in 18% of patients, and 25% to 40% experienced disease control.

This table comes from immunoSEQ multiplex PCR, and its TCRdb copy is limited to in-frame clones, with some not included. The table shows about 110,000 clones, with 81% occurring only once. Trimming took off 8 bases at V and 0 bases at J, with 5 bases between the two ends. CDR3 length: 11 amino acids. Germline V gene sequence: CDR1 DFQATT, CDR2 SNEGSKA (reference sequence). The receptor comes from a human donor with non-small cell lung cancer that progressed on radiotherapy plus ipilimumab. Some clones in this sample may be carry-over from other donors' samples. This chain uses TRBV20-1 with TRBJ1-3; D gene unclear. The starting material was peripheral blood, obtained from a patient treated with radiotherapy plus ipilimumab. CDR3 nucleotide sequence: TGCAGTACCTTCTCTGGAAACACCATATATTTT. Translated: CSTFSGNTIYF.